This T cell receptor beta chain was sequenced during a study of patients and donors after allogeneic stem cell transplantation. The CDR3 is 15 amino acids. Trimming cost V 1 base and J 8 bases; bases outside gene matches: 6. Looked up from germline, CDR1 is SGHVS and CDR2 is FQNEAQ. TCRdb ran MiXCR on the RT-PCR reads and lists one entry per CDR3 protein. Among 15,000 to 20,000 distinct CDR3 sequences listed, approximately 5% were seen once. This clonotype was detected ten times or more. This sequence originates from a human donor who was either an allogeneic HSCT recipient or a stem cell or donor lymphocyte infusion donor (not recorded which). It is not recorded whose cells these are; they may come from a transplant donor. V gene TRBV7-8 combines with J gene TRBJ1-4; 8 bases line up with TRBD1. The sequenced sample consisted of blood, either unsorted or a sorted T cell fraction (not recorded which). The CDR3 here is CASSLGGQGREKLFF. In DNA form, the CDR3 reads TGTGCCAGCAGCTTAGGAGGACAGGGACGAGAAAAACTGTTTTTT.